Each of the 20 T cell receptor beta chains below was sequenced from the same sample in a study of OX40 agonist ivuxolimab in advanced cancers. The method was the immunoSEQ multiplex PCR assay. TCRdb's version of the immuneACCESS table is confined to in-frame rearrangements and falls short of the full clone set. An unresolved V gene accounts for under half of the shortfall where checked; the remainder is of unknown origin. The sample table shows tens of thousands of clones, and approximately 83% are seen once. The ten largest make up 1.2% of the sample. The sequencing used CD4+ or CD8+ T cells sorted from blood, collected in a trial of the OX40 agonist ivuxolimab. The origin of the receptors is an adult with an advanced solid tumor such as melanoma, head and neck, liver or kidney cancer.

The chain carries TRBV9 and TRBJ2-2; 9 positions agree with TRBD2. J was trimmed by 4 bases and V by 3 bases; bases with no gene match: 13. Germline CDR1 SGDLS, CDR2 YYNGEE. This CDR3 comprises 18 residues. The DNA of the CDR3 is TGTGCCAGCAGCGCACACGAGCGGGGGGCCGGTTTCACCGGGGAGCTGTTTTTT. Translation: CASSAHERGAGFTGELFF.

The genes are TRBV5-1 and TRBJ1-1; 8 positions agree with TRBD1. Per the germline V gene, CDR1 is SGHRS and CDR2 is YFSETQ. This CDR3 is 17 amino acids long. The trim removed 0 bases at V and 1 base at J, leaving 8 bases unmatched. The CDR3 DNA reads TGCGCCAGCAGCTTGGTTGCAGGGGGCATCGGGAACACTGAAGCTTTCTTT. It is translated as CASSLVAGGIGNTEAFF.

V is TRBV6-1 and J is TRBJ1-2; 7 bases match TRBD1. The CDR3 length is 15 residues. The junction had 7 bases not matched to a gene; V was cut back by 5 bases and J by 1 base. Germline-derived CDR1 and CDR2 are MNHNS and SASEGT. CDR3 sequence: CASSSRQGINYGYTF. The CDR3 DNA follows: TGTGCCAGCAGTTCCCGACAGGGAATTAACTATGGCTACACCTTC.

V usage is TRBV6-1 and J usage is TRBJ1-2, with TRBD1 identical over 8 bases. Unmatched junction bases numbered 12, after V lost 8 bases and J lost 4 bases. The CDR3 covers 15 residues. Germline CDR1 MNHNS, CDR2 SASEGT. DNA for the CDR3: TGTGCCAGCCGAAAGGATACAGGGACAGGCTATGGCTACACCTTC. It translates to CASRKDTGTGYGYTF.

The V and J genes are TRBV19 and TRBJ2-2, with 9 nucleotides matching TRBD1. V dropped 8 bases and J dropped 5; count of bases not matched to a gene: 9. This CDR3 spans 15 amino acids. Per germline, CDR1 LNHDA and CDR2 SQIVND (reference sequence). CDR3 nucleotides: TGTGCCAGTGGCACACAGGGGGCGCGGACCGGGGAGCTGTTTTTT. This codes for CASGTQGARTGELFF.

This sequence joins TRBV5-1 and TRBJ1-2; D call uncertain. CDR1 is SGHRS and CDR2 is YFSETQ in the germline V gene. This CDR3 region has 14 residues. The V and J ends lost 0 bases and 0 bases respectively, with 6 bases between them. In nucleotides, the CDR3 is TGCGCCAGCAGCTTGGGGCAGTCTAACTATGGCTACACCTTC. It specifies CASSLGQSNYGYTF.

This clone was observed a few times. The rearrangement uses TRBV7-6 and TRBJ2-1, with TRBD2 as a possible D gene (6 bases). CDR1 and CDR2 from the germline V gene are SGHVS and FNYEAQ. The V end was cut by 1 base, the J end by 5 bases, with 18 bases between. The CDR3 spans 17 residues. The CDR3: CASSLGWVAARNNEQFF. CDR3 nucleotide sequence: TGTGCCAGCAGCTTAGGGTGGGTAGCGGCTAGGAACAATGAGCAGTTCTTC.

The chain joins TRBV11-3 to TRBJ2-1; 12 nucleotides align to TRBD2. V lost 1 base and J lost 7; bases outside the gene matches: 8. The CDR3 covers 17 residues. Per the germline V gene, CDR1 is SGHNT and CDR2 is YENEEA. Here the CDR3 reads CASSLGYSSGGANEQFF. CDR3 coding DNA: TGTGCCAGCAGCTTAGGGTACTCTAGCGGGGGGGCGAATGAGCAGTTCTTC.

The CDR3 loop reads CASSLGIAGGPDPGETQYF. Here the CDR3 DNA reads TGCGCCAGCAGCTTGGGAATAGCGGGGGGCCCAGATCCGGGAGAGACCCAGTACTTC. The chain is built from TRBV5-1 and TRBJ2-5; TRBD2 matches 10 bases. This CDR3 has 19 amino acids. Germline V CDR1 and CDR2: SGHRS, YFSETQ. V gave up 0 bases and J gave up 4 bases; unmatched junction bases: 15.

The J gene is TRBJ2-4, the V gene TRBV5-1; D is perhaps TRBD1 (5 bases). The CDR3 consists of 14 residues. V was trimmed by 1 base and J by 5 bases, leaving 10 bases between them. Germline CDR1 reads SGHRS; CDR2 reads YFSETQ. CDR3 bases: TGCGCCAGCAGCTTGCAGGGTGTAGAAAACATTCAGTACTTC. It codes for CASSLQGVENIQYF.

The CDR3 loop reads CASSYLADYGYTF. For the CDR3, the DNA is TGTGCCAGCAGTTATTTAGCAGATTATGGCTACACCTTC. The chain has TRBV6-6 and TRBJ1-2; D is undetermined. Germline-derived CDR1 and CDR2 are MNHNY and SVGAGI (reference sequence). Trimming left V 3 bases short and J 5 bases short, with 10 bases between. CDR3 length: 13 amino acids.

CDR3 in DNA: TGTGCCAGCAGCCACTCACCGGGAATAGCTTTCTTT. Translated, it gives CASSHSPGIAFF. The rearrangement links TRBV7-2 to TRBJ1-1; D gene unclear. This CDR3 comprises 12 residues. Trimming shortened V by 5 bases and J by 10 bases, and 14 bases separated the two germline ends. CDR1 is SGHTA and CDR2 is FQGNSA in the germline V gene.

V is TRBV4-1 and J is TRBJ1-2; D gene unclear. The CDR3 has 15 amino acids. Germline assignment: CDR1 MGHRA and CDR2 YSYEKL. Trimming left V 6 bases short and J 4 bases short, with 18 bases between. The DNA for the CDR3 is TGCGCCAGCAGGCCGGCCGGCACGCTGATCTATGGCTACACCTTC. Its translation is CASRPAGTLIYGYTF.

CDR3 DNA sequence: TGCGCCAGCAGCTTTGCAGGCAGTAACTATGGCTACACCTTC. It encodes CASSFAGSNYGYTF. This chain joins TRBV5-1 and TRBJ1-2; D is unresolved. V dropped 2 bases and J dropped 1 base, with 9 bases sitting between them. The CDR3 covers 14 residues. Germline V gene sequence: CDR1 SGHRS, CDR2 YFSETQ.

This chain uses TRBV5-6 with TRBJ2-7; D is possibly TRBD1 or TRBD2 (5 bases each). Looked up from germline, CDR1 is SGHDT and CDR2 is YYEEEE. V shed 7 bases and J shed 5 bases, with 13 bases lying between them. The CDR3 sequence is 12 residues long. DNA for the CDR3: TGTGCCAGCGGGGGTCGATCAGACGAGCAGTACTTC. As protein: CASGGRSDEQYF.

The rearrangement uses TRBV7-2 and TRBJ1-3, with 7 bases that match TRBD1. Germline lookup yields CDR1 SGHTA and CDR2 FQGNSA. Trimming removed 0 bases from V and 8 bases from J; junction bases left unmatched: 10. The CDR3 has 16 residues. This CDR3 reads CASSLAGQFSGDTIYF. The CDR3 DNA reads TGTGCCAGCAGCTTAGCGGGACAGTTTTCCGGGGACACCATATATTTT.

The chain employs TRBV20-1 and TRBJ2-7; D unclear. The ends were cut back, 5 bases at V and 1 base at J, with 0 bases in the middle. CDR1 is DFQATT and CDR2 is SNEGSKA in the germline V gene (reference sequence). The CDR3 runs to 9 residues. CDR3 protein: CSASYEQYF. In DNA form, the CDR3 reads TGCAGTGCTTCCTACGAGCAGTACTTC.

The rearrangement joins TRBV5-4 to TRBJ1-2; D is undetermined. Trimming took off 0 bases at V and 8 bases at J, with 11 bases between the two ends. The CDR3 is 13 amino acids. Germline V gene sequence: CDR1 SGHNT, CDR2 YYREEE (reference sequence). The CDR3: CASSLVSGHGYTF. DNA of the CDR3: TGTGCCAGCAGCTTGGTTTCCGGGCACGGCTACACCTTC.

The J gene is TRBJ2-3, the V gene TRBV7-2; D remains ambiguous. Trimming pared 6 bases from V and 0 bases from J, leaving 4 bases between. There are 12 residues in the CDR3. The germline V gene encodes CDR1 SGHTA and CDR2 FQGNSA. The CDR3 loop is CASRRSTDTQYF. The CDR3, as DNA: TGTGCCAGCAGGCGTAGCACAGATACGCAGTATTTT. The full variable domain, its missing parts supplied by reference TRBV7-2 and TRBJ2-3, is GAGVSQSPSNKVTEKGKDVELRCDPISGHTALYWYRQSLGQGLEFLIYFQGNSAPDKSGLPSDRFSAERTGGSVSTLTIQRTQQEDSAVYLCASRRSTDTQYFGPGTRLTVL.

The chain combines TRBV11-3 with TRBJ2-1, with D perhaps TRBD1 or TRBD2 (5 bases each). Germline assignment: CDR1 SGHNT and CDR2 YENEEA. The CDR3 length is 14 residues. V was trimmed by 7 bases and J by 6 bases, leaving 16 bases between them. This chain's CDR3 is CASKEGPVSNEQFF. CDR3 in DNA: TGTGCCAGCAAAGAGGGGCCTGTAAGCAATGAGCAGTTCTTC.